The 27 T cell receptor beta chains below were found in one sample sequenced in a study of T cells in Graves' hyperthyroidism and ophthalmopathy. TCR beta CDR3 regions were amplified from RNA. An initial round of RT-PCR targeting the TCR CDR3 relied on the HTBI primer set. TCRdb reanalysed the multiplex PCR reads using MiXCR and keeps one entry per CDR3 protein. The table shows a few hundred thousand distinct CDR3 sequences, with roughly 50% occurring only once. What was sequenced was peripheral blood or thyroid tissue (not recorded which). Every receptor here comes from an adult woman with Graves' disease, either hyperthyroidism or ophthalmopathy (not recorded which).

This clonotype was detected ten times or more. This chain links TRBV5-4 with TRBJ2-5, with 12 bases matching TRBD2. CDR1 and CDR2 (germline): SGHNT, YYREEE (reference sequence). CDR3 size: 18 residues. The trim removed 2 bases at V and 2 bases at J, leaving 10 bases unmatched. CDR3 in amino acids: CASSLPGLAGLPQETQYF. CDR3 in DNA: TGTGCCAGCAGCTTACCGGGACTAGCGGGTTTGCCTCAAGAGACCCAGTACTTC. The full variable domain, with the rest looked up from reference TRBV5-4 and TRBJ2-5, is ETGVTQSPTHLIKTRGQQVTLRCSSQSGHNTVSWYQQALGQGPQFIFQYYREEENGRGNFPPRFSGLQFPNYSSELNVNALELDDSALYLCASSLPGLAGLPQETQYFGPGTRLLVL.

As for this clonotype: The junction does not match germline at one end; this may be a read error. The chain links TRBV20-1 to TRBJ1-1; D not resolved. Germline loops: CDR1 DFQATT, CDR2 SNEGSKA (reference sequence). The CDR3 consists of 10 residues. The CDR3 nucleotides are TGCAGTGCTTGGAACACTGAAGCTTCCTTT. It translates to CSAWNTEASF.

CDR3 sequence reads: CASSPREIRGTEAFF. In DNA form, the CDR3 reads TGTGCCAGCAGCCCCCGGGAAATTCGAGGCACTGAAGCTTTCTTT. The chain couples TRBV11-2 to TRBJ1-1; D gene uncertain. Trimming took off 5 bases at V and 4 bases at J, with 17 bases between the two ends. The length of the CDR3 is 15 residues. Germline lookup yields CDR1 SGHAT and CDR2 FQNNGV.

Worth noting for this clonotype: This likely comes from a read error, as the CDR3 has no conserved phenylalanine or tryptophan at its end. The DNA is omitted, as the CDR3 cannot be located on it reliably, and the CDR3 follows TCRdb's listing. V is TRBV7-2 and J is TRBJ1-3. Both ends counted, the CDR3 spans 9 residues. Germline CDR1 is SGHTA and CDR2 is FQGNSA. The CDR3 reads CASSLAGLP.

At least ten counts were recorded for this clonotype. CDR3 region: CASRETTRFDEQYF. The CDR3 DNA reads TGTGCCAGCAGGGAAACAACTAGATTTGACGAGCAGTACTTC. V gene TRBV7-9 combines with J gene TRBJ2-7; tentatively, D is TRBD2 (5 bases). Between the trimmed V and J ends, which lost 6 bases and 5 bases, there was a span of 17 bases. The CDR3 is 14 residues long. Germline CDR1 SEHNR, CDR2 FQNEAQ (reference sequence). Looking up the rest from reference TRBV7-9 and TRBJ2-7 gives the full variable domain: DTGVSQNPRHKITKRGQNVTFRCDPISEHNRLYWYRQTLGQGPEFLTYFQNEAQLEKSRLLSDRFSAERPKGSFSTLEIQRTEQGDSAMYLCASRETTRFDEQYFGPGTRLTVT.

This sequence joins TRBV10-2 and TRBJ1-6, with D unresolved. CDR3 length: 14 amino acids. Trimming cost V 4 bases and J 8 bases, with 12 bases left between them. Germline CDR1 is WSHSY and CDR2 is SAAADI. CDR3 in DNA: TGCGCCAGCAGTGGGACGGGGAACTATTCACCCCTCCACTTT. Residues: CASSGTGNYSPLHF.

This chain connects TRBV6-2 or TRBV6-3 to TRBJ2-4; TRBD1 aligns across 7 bases. This CDR3 spans 10 amino acids. CDR1 and CDR2 from the germline V gene are MNHEY and SVGEGT. Trimming removed 2 bases from V and 16 bases from J; junction bases left unmatched: 2. CDR3 DNA: TGTGCCAGCAGTTACCGGGACAGTTACTTC. Amino acid sequence: CASSYRDSYF.

The genes are TRBV7-2 and TRBJ1-3; no firm D call. The CDR3 length is 13 residues. Germline CDR1 SGHTA, CDR2 FQGNSA. V dropped 5 bases and J dropped 2 bases, with 7 bases sitting between them. CDR3 protein: CASSASTGNTIYF. The CDR3 nucleotides read TGTGCCAGCAGCGCCTCAACTGGAAACACCATATATTTT.

The chain couples TRBV25-1 to TRBJ2-7, with D possibly matching TRBD2 (6 bases). In germline, CDR1 is MGHDK, CDR2 SYGVNS. This CDR3 has 15 residues. V gave up 6 bases and J gave up 2 bases, with 17 bases separating them. CDR3: CASRPPGGSTYEQYF. The CDR3 DNA reads as TGTGCCAGCAGACCTCCTGGAGGGTCCACCTACGAGCAGTACTTC.

This clonotype was counted between two and nine times. The chain carries TRBV19 and TRBJ2-7, with D maybe TRBD1 (6 bases). The CDR3 extends over 14 amino acids. Trimming cost V 5 bases and J 5 bases, with 16 bases left between them. CDR1 and CDR2 from the germline V gene are LNHDA and SQIVND (reference sequence). Written as DNA, the CDR3 is TGTGCCAGTAGTCGGGCGCAGGGGTTCGACGAGCAGTACTTC. The encoded protein is CASSRAQGFDEQYF.

The chain is built from TRBV9 and TRBJ2-7, with D possibly matching TRBD1 (6 bases). The length of the CDR3 is 13 residues. Deletions cut 5 bases from V and 6 bases from J, with 15 bases between. Germline CDR1 is SGDLS and CDR2 is YYNGEE. In DNA, the CDR3 is TGTGCCAGCAGTCACAGGGTGGTCGGCGAGCAGTACTTC. It translates to CASSHRVVGEQYF. Full variable domain (rest looked up from reference TRBV9 and TRBJ2-7): DSGVTQTPKHLITATGQRVTLRCSPRSGDLSVYWYQQSLDQGLQFLIQYYNGEERAKGNILERFSAQQFPDLHSELNLSSLELGDSALYFCASSHRVVGEQYFGPGTRLTVT.

Concerning this clonotype itself: A much more abundant neighbour one base away suggests this may be a read error. V usage is TRBV5-5 and J usage is TRBJ1-5, with 9 bases matching TRBD1. This CDR3 spans 15 amino acids. Germline CDR1 and CDR2: SGHKS and YYEKEE (reference sequence). This CDR3 reads CASSGTGFFNRPQHF. DNA for the CDR3: TGTGCCAGCAGCGGGACAGGGTTCTTCAATCGGCCCCAGCATTTT.

Worth noting for this clonotype: This may stem from a read error, because a much larger clone lies one nucleotide away. The CDR3 protein is CASSHRTLEAFF. In DNA form, the CDR3 reads TGTGCCAGCAGCCACCGTACCCTTGAAGCTTTCTTT. The chain has TRBV3-1 and TRBJ1-1; unclear D gene. This CDR3 is 12 amino acids long. Germline CDR1 is LGHDT and CDR2 is YNNKEL (reference sequence). Trimming took 3 bases from V and 7 from J, leaving 9 bases between them.

The chain couples TRBV7-6 to TRBJ2-1; D is possibly TRBD2 (6 bases). The germline CDR1 and CDR2 sequences are SGHVS and FNYEAQ. Trimming stripped 5 bases from V and 7 bases from J, with 21 bases between. The CDR3 sequence is 16 residues long. The CDR3 sequence is CASSPEGGRDFNEQFF. For the CDR3, the DNA is TGTGCCAGCAGCCCTGAGGGCGGGCGGGACTTTAATGAGCAGTTCTTC. Full variable domain (outside the CDR3, taken from reference TRBV7-6 and TRBJ2-1): GAGVSQSPRYKVTKRGQDVALRCDPISGHVSLYWYRQALGQGPEFLTYFNYEAQQDKSGLPNDRFSAERPEGSISTLTIQRTEQRDSAMYRCASSPEGGRDFNEQFFGPGTRLTVL.

This clonotype was seen at least ten times. V usage is TRBV7-9 and J usage is TRBJ1-1, with 9 bases matching TRBD1. This CDR3 has 14 amino acids. Germline V CDR1 and CDR2: SEHNR, FQNEAQ (reference sequence). V shed 6 bases and J 3 bases; nucleotides not matched to a gene: 5. CDR3 sequence reads: CASSAGTGYTEAFF. In DNA, the CDR3 is TGTGCCAGCAGTGCGGGGACAGGGTACACTGAAGCTTTCTTT. Full variable domain (remainder filled in from reference TRBV7-9 and TRBJ1-1): DTGVSQNPRHKITKRGQNVTFRCDPISEHNRLYWYRQTLGQGPEFLTYFQNEAQLEKSRLLSDRFSAERPKGSFSTLEIQRTEQGDSAMYLCASSAGTGYTEAFFGQGTRLTVV.

V is TRBV11-1 and J is TRBJ1-2; TRBD1 aligns across 7 bases. Germline V lookup: CDR1 SGHAT, CDR2 FQDESV (reference sequence). The CDR3 consists of 14 residues. Losses at the gene ends were 5 bases for V and 3 bases for J; bases not matched to a gene: 6. CDR3 protein: CASSPIGQDYGYTF. The CDR3 nucleotides read TGTGCCAGCAGCCCAATCGGACAGGACTATGGCTACACCTTC.

The chain links TRBV20-1 to TRBJ1-1; TRBD1 matches 7 bases. Germline V gene data show CDR1 as DFQATT and CDR2 as SNEGSKA (reference sequence). The CDR3 is 13 residues long. V shed 3 bases and J 6 bases; nucleotides not matched to a gene: 7. For the CDR3, the DNA is TGCAGTGCTAGGGGAAATACAGGGGCTGAAGCTTTCTTT. The encoded protein is CSARGNTGAEAFF.

J is TRBJ1-4 and V is TRBV5-1; D perhaps matches TRBD1 (6 bases). V lost 4 bases to trimming and J lost 5 bases, with 18 bases between them. The germline V gene has CDR1 SGHRS and CDR2 YFSETQ. The CDR3 is 16 residues long. The CDR3: CASSAAGSGVNEKLFF. In DNA, the CDR3 is TGCGCCAGCAGCGCGGCGGGGTCAGGGGTGAATGAAAAACTGTTTTTT.

The rearrangement joins TRBV2 to TRBJ1-1; 7 nucleotides line up with TRBD1. This CDR3 contains 14 residues. Per germline, CDR1 SNHLY and CDR2 FYNNEI. V gave up 6 bases and J gave up 4 bases; unmatched junction bases: 8. CDR3 protein: CASRTTGAGTEAFF. Here the CDR3 DNA reads TGTGCCAGCAGGACAACAGGGGCTGGCACTGAAGCTTTCTTT.

The rearrangement joins TRBV25-1 to TRBJ2-7; 11 positions match TRBD1. CDR3 length: 15 amino acids. The germline V gene encodes CDR1 MGHDK and CDR2 SYGVNS. Trimming took 4 bases from V and 7 from J; bases not matched to a gene: 9. The CDR3 region is CASSAAGTGGFEQYF. The CDR3 DNA reads as TGTGCCAGCAGTGCTGCCGGGACAGGGGGGTTTGAGCAGTACTTC.

The chain has TRBV4-1 and TRBJ1-1; unclear D gene. Germline CDR1 MGHRA, CDR2 YSYEKL. CDR3 length equals 14 residues. V was cut by 3 bases and J by 3 bases, with 11 bases left in between. This chain's CDR3 is CASSQWHTDTEAFF. The CDR3 nucleotides are TGCGCCAGCAGCCAGTGGCACACTGACACTGAAGCTTTCTTT.

This clonotype was seen many times. The chain carries TRBV7-2 and TRBJ1-2; no firm D call. This CDR3 has 11 amino acids. Trimming cost V 5 bases and J 5 bases, with 6 bases left between them. Per germline, CDR1 SGHTA and CDR2 FQGNSA. CDR3: CASSPGYGYTF. The CDR3, as DNA: TGTGCCAGCAGCCCAGGATATGGCTACACCTTC.

This clonotype was recorded at least ten times. The chain couples TRBV5-6 to TRBJ2-7, with D maybe TRBD2 (5 bases). The germline V gene has CDR1 SGHDT and CDR2 YYEEEE. Trimming shortened V by 2 bases and J by 6 bases, and 12 bases separated the two germline ends. This CDR3 comprises 13 residues. The CDR3 DNA reads as TGTGCCAGCAGCTTCGTACTAGTAGGCGAGCAGTACTTC. Translating gives CASSFVLVGEQYF.

The V call is TRBV29-1, the J call TRBJ2-7; D not resolved. The CDR3 length is 10 residues. Trimming left V 4 bases short and J 2 bases short, with 3 bases between. Germline V CDR1 and CDR2: SQVTM, ANQGSEA. The CDR3 here is CSVGAYEQYF. In DNA, the CDR3 is TGCAGCGTTGGGGCCTACGAGCAGTACTTC.

This clonotype was picked up many times. The genes are TRBV20-1 and TRBJ2-7; D is perhaps TRBD2 (6 bases). Germline CDR1 reads DFQATT; CDR2 reads SNEGSKA (reference sequence). The CDR3 runs 13 residues. The V end lost 0 bases, the J end lost 4 bases, and 10 bases lay between the germline ends. CDR3 bases: TGCAGTGCTAGAGAGGGGACTCTTTACGAGCAGTACTTC. Protein product: CSAREGTLYEQYF.

The V call is TRBV2, the J call TRBJ1-4, with 11 bases matching TRBD1. CDR1 and CDR2 from the germline V gene are SNHLY and FYNNEI. V trimming: 5 bases; J trimming: 7 bases; junction bases outside the gene matches: 15. The CDR3 is 18 amino acids. CDR3 DNA sequence: TGTGCCAGCAGTTCGGGGGCTAGCATAGGGACAGGGGGTGAAAAACTGTTTTTT. Residues: CASSSGASIGTGGEKLFF.

In its sample, this clonotype was seen many times. J is TRBJ1-2 and V is TRBV5-1; D is ambiguous. This CDR3 has 14 residues. CDR1 SGHRS and CDR2 YFSETQ come from the germline V gene. V lost 2 bases, J lost 3 bases, and 11 bases lay in between. The CDR3 region has the DNA TGCGCCAGCAGCTTAGCGCAGACCCACTATGGCTACACCTTC. It codes for CASSLAQTHYGYTF.